The T cell receptor (beta chain) described here comes from a study of Ad26.COV2.S vaccination and SARS-CoV-2 variants. Study-wide context: Enrollment placed the donor in the COV1001 Ad26.COV2.S trial arm.

The CDR3 has 15 amino acids. Trimming pared 4 bases from V and 2 bases from J, leaving 12 bases between. Germline V gene sequence: CDR1 LGHNA, CDR2 YSLEER. Specified treatment: approximately 18 received Ad26.COV2.S at low or high dose, single or two shots; about 5 received placebo; per-sample allocation not given. The samples date from day 63 after the first vaccine or placebo injection. The protocol was immunoSEQ multiplex PCR, while the TCRdb copy is restricted to in-frame clones and leaves out a portion. The repertoire holds about 380,000 clones, with around 82% as singletons. Concerning this clone itself: Its antigen is unknown.

Study results and limitations: Vaccine recipients had higher spike-specific TCR breadth than placebo recipients.

The V gene is TRBV4-3, the J gene TRBJ2-1, with no clear D. This sequence originates from a person between 18 and 65 years old who received the Ad26.COV2.S COVID-19 vaccine or a placebo. The sample was peripheral blood, taken in a trial of Ad26.COV2.S vaccine versus placebo. The CDR3 nucleotides are TGCGCCAGCAGCCGGACGGATCGCCCCTACAATGAGCAGTTCTTC. Residues: CASSRTDRPYNEQFF.